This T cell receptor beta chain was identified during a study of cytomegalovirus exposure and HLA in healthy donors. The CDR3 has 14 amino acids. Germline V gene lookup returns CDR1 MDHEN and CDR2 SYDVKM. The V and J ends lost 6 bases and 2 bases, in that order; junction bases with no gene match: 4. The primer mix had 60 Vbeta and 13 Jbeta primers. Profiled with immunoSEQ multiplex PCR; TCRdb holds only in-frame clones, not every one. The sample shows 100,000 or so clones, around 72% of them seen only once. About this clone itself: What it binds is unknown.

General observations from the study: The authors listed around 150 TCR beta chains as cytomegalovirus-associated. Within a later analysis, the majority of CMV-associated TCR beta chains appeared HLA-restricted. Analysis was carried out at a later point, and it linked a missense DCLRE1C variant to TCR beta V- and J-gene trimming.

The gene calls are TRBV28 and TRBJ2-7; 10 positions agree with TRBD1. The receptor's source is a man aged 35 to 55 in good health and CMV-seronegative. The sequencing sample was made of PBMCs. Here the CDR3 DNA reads TGTGCCAGCAGAGCCGGGACAGGGGCCTACGAGCAGTACTTC. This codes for CASRAGTGAYEQYF.